Shown below are 26 T cell receptor beta chains from a single sample sequenced in a study of regulatory T cells in long-lasting Graves disease. Stated time point: newly diagnosed GD, antithyroid drugs for less than 3 months. The TCR library was prepared using RNA isolated from PBMCs. TCR beta libraries were built with iRepertoire HTBI primers and Arm-PCR of CDR3 regions. Using its own MiXCR run on the multiplex PCR reads, TCRdb lists one record per CDR3 protein. The top ten hold 12% of the sample, which has approximately 480,000 distinct CDR3 sequences, roughly 16% seen once. The sample was also linked to a second study, of T cells in Graves' hyperthyroidism and ophthalmopathy.

The source was peripheral blood mononuclear cells (PBMCs), collected at new diagnosis, from a patient treated with antithyroid drugs. Receptor source: a man aged 35-49 years with Graves disease.

This clonotype was recorded many times. This chain links TRBV5-1 with TRBJ2-7; perhaps TRBD2 as D (6 bases). V was trimmed by 6 bases and J by 2 bases, leaving 15 bases between them. There are 14 residues in the CDR3. Germline V gives CDR1 SGHRS, CDR2 YFSETQ. CDR3 loop: CASTPRAGTYEQYF. The CDR3, as DNA: TGCGCCAGCACCCCCCGCGCGGGGACCTACGAGCAGTACTTC.

The table lists this clonotype with many counts. The chain recombines TRBV2 with TRBJ2-2; the match to TRBD2 covers 11 bases. This CDR3 is 17 amino acids long. Germline CDR1 SNHLY, CDR2 FYNNEI. Trimming cost V 4 bases and J 1 base; bases outside gene matches: 5. The CDR3 region has the DNA TGTGCCAGCAGTGTTACACTAGCGGGAGTGAACACCGGGGAGCTGTTTTTT. This translates into CASSVTLAGVNTGELFF.

This clonotype was recorded many times. CDR3 region: CASSLSSTSDNYEQYF. DNA of the CDR3: TGTGCCAGCAGTTTATCGTCGACTAGCGACAACTACGAGCAGTACTTC. The chain carries TRBV2 and TRBJ2-7; 8 bases match TRBD2. Germline V gene sequence: CDR1 SNHLY, CDR2 FYNNEI. There are 16 residues in the CDR3. The V gene end was trimmed by 5 bases and the J gene end by 3 bases; junction bases not matched to a gene: 12.

This clonotype has just one count. The genes are TRBV11-2 and TRBJ2-1, with 7 bases matching TRBD2. V gave up 6 bases and J gave up 8 bases; unmatched junction bases: 13. The CDR3 has 15 amino acids. Looked up from germline, CDR1 is SGHAT and CDR2 is FQNNGV. CDR3 region: CASSSTSFTVDEQFF. DNA for the CDR3: TGTGCCAGCAGTTCGACTAGCTTTACGGTAGATGAGCAGTTCTTC.

This sequence joins TRBV10-3 and TRBJ2-3, with D possibly TRBD1 on 6 matching bases. The end of the DNA aligns better with TRBJ1-5, so the J call may be wrong. CDR1 is ENHRY, CDR2 SYGVKD, per germline. CDR3 length: 11 amino acids. The CDR3 nucleotides read TGTGCCATCGCGCGGACAGATACGCAGCATTTT. Translated: CAIARTDTQHF.

The chain carries TRBV24-1 and TRBJ2-2; 8 bases line up with TRBD1. Germline assignment: CDR1 KGHDR and CDR2 SFDVKD. J was trimmed by 4 bases and V by 6 bases; bases with no gene match: 3. The CDR3 contains 14 residues. CDR3 in DNA: TGTGCCACCAGTCGTACAGGGGGCACCGGGGAGCTGTTTTTT. It is translated as CATSRTGGTGELFF.

This clonotype was observed at least ten times. CDR3 region: CSVTGRNTEAFF. DNA for the CDR3: TGCAGTGTGACAGGGAGGAACACTGAAGCTTTCTTT. V gene TRBV20-1 combines with J gene TRBJ1-1; 7 nucleotides line up with TRBD1. The germline CDR1 and CDR2 sequences are DFQATT and SNEGSKA (reference sequence). The J segment lost 1 base and the V segment lost 7 bases, leaving 3 bases of the junction unmatched. This CDR3 spans 12 amino acids.

This clonotype came up many times. The V and J genes are TRBV20-1 and TRBJ2-4; 10 nucleotides agree with TRBD2. Germline V gene lookup returns CDR1 DFQATT and CDR2 SNEGSKA (reference sequence). This CDR3 comprises 13 residues. In DNA, the CDR3 is TGCACCGCCCCCGGAGCGGGAGGGGGCATTCAGTACTTC. Its translation is CTAPGAGGGIQYF.

This clonotype was observed at least ten times. Here the CDR3 reads CASSLTGTGRNGGGYTF. For the CDR3, the DNA is TGCGCCAGCAGCTTGACCGGGACAGGGAGAAACGGAGGTGGCTACACCTTC. The rearrangement links TRBV5-1 to TRBJ1-2, with 9 bases fitting TRBD1. The V gene's germline CDR1 is SGHRS and CDR2 YFSETQ. There are 17 residues in the CDR3. V was clipped by 1 base and J by 7 bases; unmatched bases: 14.

Many counts were recorded for this clonotype. This chain joins TRBV27 and TRBJ2-7; D is undetermined. The CDR3 totals 13 residues. CDR1 is MNHEY, CDR2 SMNVEV, per germline (reference sequence). The V gene lost 3 bases and the J gene lost 0 bases, with 6 bases spanning the gap. The CDR3 sequence is CASSFQSSYEQYF. CDR3 in DNA: TGTGCCAGCAGTTTCCAGAGCTCCTACGAGCAGTACTTC.

The chain combines TRBV10-3 with TRBJ1-1, with D tentatively TRBD1 (5 bases). The CDR3 runs to 16 residues. The ends were cut back, 6 bases at V and 6 bases at J, with 23 bases in the middle. Germline loops: CDR1 ENHRY, CDR2 SYGVKD. As DNA, the CDR3 is TGTGCCATCAGCTCAGGCAGGGAAGTCTTGGGGGCTGAAGCTTTCTTT. It codes for CAISSGREVLGAEAFF.

The table lists this clonotype with many counts. The chain links TRBV6-1 to TRBJ1-5; D is undetermined. CDR3 length equals 15 residues. Trimming removed 6 bases at V and 2 bases at J, with 14 bases between. CDR1 and CDR2 from the germline V gene are MNHNS and SASEGT. The chain's CDR3 is CASRPTGPRNQPQHF. The CDR3, as DNA: TGTGCCAGCAGACCAACCGGGCCGCGCAATCAGCCCCAGCATTTT.

Ten or more counts support this clonotype. V usage is TRBV12-3 or TRBV12-4 and J usage is TRBJ2-7; 11 nucleotides align to TRBD1. This CDR3 comprises 16 residues. V lost 6 bases to trimming and J lost 3 bases; unmatched junction nucleotides: 10. The CDR3 region is CASRRAPGQGDYEQYF. Here the CDR3 DNA reads TGTGCCAGCAGGAGAGCCCCGGGACAGGGGGACTACGAGCAGTACTTC.

This clonotype was seen ten or more times. This sequence joins TRBV24-1 and TRBJ2-1; D not resolved. The germline gives CDR1 KGHDR, CDR2 SFDVKD. Trimming stripped 4 bases from V and 5 bases from J, with 11 bases between. This CDR3 has 14 amino acids. The CDR3 region has the DNA TGTGCCACCAGTGAGCCGCGTAGGGACAATGAGCAGTTCTTC. Translated, it gives CATSEPRRDNEQFF.

This clonotype was recorded a few times. It differs at one base from a far larger clone, so likely a read error. This sequence joins TRBV7-6 and TRBJ2-7, with 9 bases fitting TRBD2. V gave up 1 base and J gave up 2 bases; unmatched junction bases: 3. The CDR3 loop spans 15 amino acids. The V gene's germline CDR1 is SGHVS and CDR2 FNYEAQ. This chain's CDR3 is CASSLGVAGAYEQYF. The CDR3 nucleotides are TGTGCCAGCAGCTTAGGAGTAGCGGGAGCCTACGAGCAGTACTTC.

At least ten counts were recorded for this clonotype. The V gene is TRBV19, the J gene TRBJ2-1, with D maybe TRBD2 (6 bases). There are 13 residues in the CDR3. V lost 8 bases and J lost 7, with 15 bases in between. In germline, CDR1 is LNHDA, CDR2 SQIVND (reference sequence). DNA of the CDR3: TGTGCCAGTGGTGTAACTAGCCATAATGAGCAGTTCTTC. Its protein is CASGVTSHNEQFF. Drawing the rest from reference TRBV19 and TRBJ2-1, the complete variable domain is DGGITQSPKYLFRKEGQNVTLSCEQNLNHDAMYWYRQDPGQGLRLIYYSQIVNDFQKGDIAEGYSVSREKKESFPLTVTSAQKNPTAFYLCASGVTSHNEQFFGPGTRLTVL.

This chain connects TRBV29-1 to TRBJ2-5; D gene ambiguous. The length of the CDR3 is 12 residues. Per germline, CDR1 SQVTM and CDR2 ANQGSEA. Between the trimmed V and J ends, which lost 3 bases and 5 bases, there was a span of 10 bases. The CDR3 DNA follows: TGCAGCGTTGAGGTCGTATACGAGACCCAGTACTTC. The encoded protein is CSVEVVYETQYF.

In this sample, this clonotype turned up many times. The chain is built from TRBV9 and TRBJ2-2; the D gene could be TRBD1 or TRBD2 (5 bases each). The germline gives CDR1 SGDLS, CDR2 YYNGEE. The CDR3 runs 13 residues. V shed 1 base and J shed 7 bases, with 8 bases lying between them. The CDR3: CASSVTGLGELFF. DNA of the CDR3: TGTGCCAGCAGCGTAACGGGGCTCGGGGAGCTGTTTTTT.

The gene calls are TRBV28 and TRBJ1-5; tentatively, D is TRBD1 (5 bases). From germline, CDR1 is MDHEN and CDR2 SYDVKM. Trimming shortened V by 6 bases and J by 6 bases, and 15 bases separated the two germline ends. CDR3 length: 14 residues. CDR3: CASSFEGLGQPQHF. Here the CDR3 DNA reads TGTGCCAGCAGCTTCGAGGGGCTCGGTCAGCCCCAGCATTTT.

This clonotype came up many times. The CDR3 DNA follows: TGTGCCAGCAGCTCCCGACTCAGCTCCTACAATGAGCAGTTCTTC. It translates to CASSSRLSSYNEQFF. This sequence joins TRBV7-3 and TRBJ2-1, with D unresolved. V dropped 4 bases and J dropped 0 bases, with 10 bases sitting between them. This CDR3 comprises 15 residues. The germline V gene encodes CDR1 SGHTA and CDR2 FQGTGA.

This clonotype was counted at least ten times. J is TRBJ1-5 and V is TRBV28; D gene ambiguous. The CDR3 runs to 15 residues. The ends were cut back, 6 bases at V and 0 bases at J, with 12 bases in the middle. CDR1 MDHEN and CDR2 SYDVKM come from the germline V gene. CDR3 residues: CASRRQAVSNQPQHF. Written as DNA, the CDR3 is TGTGCCAGCAGACGTCAGGCGGTTAGCAATCAGCCCCAGCATTTT.

This clonotype was observed many times. The chain joins TRBV27 to TRBJ1-1; 8 nucleotides align to TRBD1. This CDR3 region has 15 residues. Germline lookup yields CDR1 MNHEY and CDR2 SMNVEV (reference sequence). After removal of 4 bases from V and 2 bases from J, the junction contained 6 bases not matched to a gene. CDR3 loop: CASSSTRGRNTEAFF. The DNA for the CDR3 is TGTGCCAGCAGTTCAACCAGGGGGCGAAACACTGAAGCTTTCTTT.

This clonotype was found once. A much larger clonotype is one base distant, so this may be a read error. The chain couples TRBV6-2 or TRBV6-3 to TRBJ2-5, with D maybe TRBD2 (6 bases). Germline lookup yields CDR1 MNHEY and CDR2 SVGEGT. The CDR3 length is 14 residues. With 6 bases removed from V and 6 bases from J, the gap between germline ends came to 17 bases. The CDR3 nucleotides are TGTGCCAGCAGCTCCTTGGGAGGTGTGAAGACCCAGTACTTC. It codes for CASSSLGGVKTQYF.

This clonotype was counted at least ten times. The chain combines TRBV6-1 with TRBJ2-1, with 8 bases that match TRBD1. The V gene's germline CDR1 is MNHNS and CDR2 SASEGT. V shed 2 bases, J shed 3 bases, and the junction held 6 bases outside the gene matches. This CDR3 is built from 16 residues. CDR3 DNA sequence: TGTGCCAGCAGTGAAATCGCAGGGGGCCTCTACAATGAGCAGTTCTTC. Translation gives CASSEIAGGLYNEQFF.

This clonotype has ten or more counts. This chain uses TRBV6-1 with TRBJ2-5, with D unclear. The CDR3 is made up of 13 amino acids. Trimming removed 5 bases at V and 7 bases at J, with 14 bases between. Germline V gives CDR1 MNHNS, CDR2 SASEGT. The CDR3 DNA sequence: TGTGCCAGCAGTCCGTTCGCCAGCCCGACCCAGTACTTC. Its translation is CASSPFASPTQYF.

Concerning this clonotype: A much larger clone lies one base from this, so it may be a read error. This is likely a read error, given that the CDR3 carries no conserved phenylalanine or tryptophan at its end. V is TRBV7-9 and J is TRBJ2-3; TRBD1 aligns across 8 bases. V shed 4 bases, J shed 3 bases, and the junction held 6 bases outside the gene matches. The CDR3 extends over 15 amino acids. Germline assignment: CDR1 SEHNR and CDR2 FQNEAQ (reference sequence). For the CDR3, the DNA is TGTGCCAGCAGCTCCCGGGACAGGCCAACAGATACGCAGTATTTG. Its translation: CASSSRDRPTDTQYL.